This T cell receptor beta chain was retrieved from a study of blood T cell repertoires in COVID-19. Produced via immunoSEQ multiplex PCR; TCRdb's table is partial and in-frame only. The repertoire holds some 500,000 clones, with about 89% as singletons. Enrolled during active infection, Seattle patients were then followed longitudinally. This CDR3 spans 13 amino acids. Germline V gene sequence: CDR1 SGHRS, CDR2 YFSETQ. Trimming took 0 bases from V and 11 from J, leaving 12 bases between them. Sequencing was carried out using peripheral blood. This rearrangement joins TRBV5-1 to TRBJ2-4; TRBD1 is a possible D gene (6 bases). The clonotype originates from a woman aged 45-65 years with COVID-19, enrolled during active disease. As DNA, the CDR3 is TGCGCCAGCAGCTTGGCCATCGAGGGGGTTCAGTACTTC. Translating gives CASSLAIEGVQYF.